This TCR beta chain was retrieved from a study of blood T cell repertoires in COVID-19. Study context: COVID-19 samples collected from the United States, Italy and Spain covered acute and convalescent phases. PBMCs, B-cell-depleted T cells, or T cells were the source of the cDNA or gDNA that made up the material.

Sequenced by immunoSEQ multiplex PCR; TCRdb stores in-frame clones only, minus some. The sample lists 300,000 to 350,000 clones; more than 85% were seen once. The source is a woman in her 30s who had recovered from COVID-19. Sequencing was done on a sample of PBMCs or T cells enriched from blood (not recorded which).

DNA of the CDR3: TGTGCCAGCAGCTTACAGGGGGGCCCATTTAATGAGCAGTTCTTC. Translated, it gives CASSLQGGPFNEQFF. The genes are TRBV5-4 and TRBJ2-1; 8 positions agree with TRBD1. V shed 2 bases and J 7 bases; nucleotides not matched to a gene: 8. CDR1 and CDR2 from the germline V gene are SGHNT and YYREEE (reference sequence). CDR3 length: 15 amino acids.